This TCR beta chain was documented in a study of OX40 agonist ivuxolimab in advanced cancers. As for the study in general: Patients undergoing dose escalation presented with hepatocellular carcinoma, melanoma, renal cell or head and neck cancer.

V gave up 3 bases and J gave up 2 bases, with 11 bases separating them. The CDR3 consists of 14 residues. The germline V gene has CDR1 SGHVS and CDR2 FNYEAQ. Clones were sequenced by immunoSEQ multiplex PCR, and TCRdb holds only the in-frame ones, with some missing. The data hold approximately 50,000 clones, with roughly 92% observed a single time. The starting material was CD4+ or CD8+ T cells sorted from blood, obtained in a trial of the OX40 agonist ivuxolimab. This rearrangement joins TRBV7-6 to TRBJ2-7; either TRBD1 or TRBD2 may supply D (5 bases each). The clonotype was recovered from an adult with an advanced solid tumor such as melanoma, head and neck, liver or kidney cancer. The CDR3 DNA reads TGTGCCAGCAGCTTTCGGGACCGAGCCTACGAGCAGTACTTC. Translated, it gives CASSFRDRAYEQYF.